This is a list of T cell receptor beta chains from one sample in a study of cytomegalovirus exposure and HLA in healthy donors. Assay used: immunoSEQ multiplex PCR; TCRdb lists only in-frame clones, some missing. The sample lists around 140,000 clones, approximately 84% occurring once. The sequenced sample was PBMCs. All receptors derive from a woman aged 35 to 49 in good health and CMV-seronegative. Both conserved end residues are part of each CDR3. A D gene is named only where the DNA matches it firmly. Some rows mark clone size as missing; the rest say once, few, many or name a class of expanded clone.

v_gene: TRBV4-1
abundance: -
j_gene: TRBJ2-5
d_gene: -
CDR3nt: TGCGCCAGCAGCCAACCGACCCAGACAGGGAGGAAGACCCAGTACTTC
CDR3aa: CASSQPTQTGRKTQYF

v_gene: TRBV7-2
abundance: -
j_gene: TRBJ1-3
d_gene: -
CDR3nt: TGTGCCAGCAGCCCCAATGCGGGGGTTAGTGGCACCATATATTTT
CDR3aa: CASSPNAGVSGTIYF

v_gene: TRBV2
abundance: -
j_gene: TRBJ1-2
d_gene: -
CDR3nt: TGTGCCGGCTCAGACACCCGTTCTAACTATGGCTACACCTTC
CDR3aa: CAGSDTRSNYGYTF

v_gene: TRBV19
abundance: once
j_gene: TRBJ2-4
d_gene: TRBD1
CDR3nt: TGTGCCAGTAGGGACAGGGGGTCCAAAAACATTCAGTACTTC
CDR3aa: CASRDRGSKNIQYF

v_gene: TRBV18
abundance: -
j_gene: TRBJ2-7
d_gene: -
CDR3nt: TGTGCCAGCTCACTTTCGGAGCTCTACGAGCAGTACTTC
CDR3aa: CASSLSELYEQYF

v_gene: TRBV27
abundance: -
j_gene: TRBJ2-3
d_gene: TRBD2
CDR3nt: TGTGCCAGCAGTTTGGGACTAGCGAGGGGGGAGGCGCAGTATTTT
CDR3aa: CASSLGLARGEAQYF

v_gene: TRBV19
abundance: -
j_gene: TRBJ1-1
d_gene: -
CDR3nt: TGTGCCAGTAGTGATCGGGGGGCGTTGAACACTGAAGCTTTCTTT
CDR3aa: CASSDRGALNTEAFF

v_gene: TRBV10-1
abundance: -
j_gene: TRBJ2-1
d_gene: -
CDR3nt: TGCGCCACCGCAGACTTAACCCCCTACAATGAGCAGTTCTTC
CDR3aa: CATADLTPYNEQFF

v_gene: TRBV7-8
abundance: few
j_gene: TRBJ1-4
d_gene: -
CDR3nt: TGTGCCAGCAGCTGGCAGGGGTTCGGAGAAAAACTGTTTTTT
CDR3aa: CASSWQGFGEKLFF

v_gene: TRBV15
abundance: -
j_gene: TRBJ1-5
d_gene: -
CDR3nt: TGTGCCACCAGCAGAGATTTGGCAAGAAATCAGCCCCAGCATTTT
CDR3aa: CATSRDLARNQPQHF

v_gene: TRBV7-9
abundance: -
j_gene: TRBJ2-2
d_gene: TRBD1
CDR3nt: TGTGCCAGCAGAGACAGGGTCGGCGGGGAGCTGTTTTTT
CDR3aa: CASRDRVGGELFF

v_gene: TRBV7-9
abundance: -
j_gene: TRBJ2-5
d_gene: -
CDR3nt: TGTGCCAGCAGCTTAGGGCAGGGGTTGGAGACCCAGTACTTC
CDR3aa: CASSLGQGLETQYF

v_gene: TRBV4-1
abundance: -
j_gene: TRBJ2-7
d_gene: TRBD2
CDR3nt: TGCGCCAGCAGCCAAGAGGGACTAGCGGGATTCGTAGCCTACGAGCAGTACTTC
CDR3aa: CASSQEGLAGFVAYEQYF

v_gene: TRBV10-3
abundance: few
j_gene: TRBJ2-7
d_gene: TRBD1
CDR3nt: TGTGCCATCAGTGGGACACAGGGGATCGTATACGAGCAGTACTTC
CDR3aa: CAISGTQGIVYEQYF

v_gene: TRBV5-1
abundance: once
j_gene: TRBJ2-1
d_gene: -
CDR3nt: TGCGCCAGCTCAGACCCAAAGAAGGAGGGGAGGTTGTTCTTC
CDR3aa: CASSDPKKEGRLFF

v_gene: TRBV4-1
abundance: -
j_gene: TRBJ2-2
d_gene: -
CDR3nt: TGCGCCAGCAGCCTCCGGGTAAACACCGGGGAGCTGTTTTTT
CDR3aa: CASSLRVNTGELFF

v_gene: TRBV28
abundance: -
j_gene: TRBJ1-1
d_gene: -
CDR3nt: TGTGCCAGCAGTCAAGCCCATCTTTATGAACCTTTCTTT
CDR3aa: CASSQAHLYEPFF

v_gene: TRBV9
abundance: -
j_gene: TRBJ2-1
d_gene: TRBD2
CDR3nt: TGTGCCAGCAGCGTAGCGACCCCGGGCGGGAGGGTCTATGAGCAGTTCTTC
CDR3aa: CASSVATPGGRVYEQFF

v_gene: TRBV27
abundance: -
j_gene: TRBJ2-7
d_gene: TRBD2
CDR3nt: TGTGCCAGCAGTTTCAACGGGAGGCCCCCATACGAGCAGTACTTC
CDR3aa: CASSFNGRPPYEQYF

v_gene: TRBV28
abundance: -
j_gene: TRBJ1-2
d_gene: TRBD1
CDR3nt: TGTGCCAGCAGTCCGGGACAGTCAAACTATGGCTACACCTTC
CDR3aa: CASSPGQSNYGYTF

v_gene: TRBV5-1
abundance: -
j_gene: TRBJ2-7
d_gene: -
CDR3nt: TGCGCCAGCAGCTTGGTCCGGGACGAGCAGTACTTC
CDR3aa: CASSLVRDEQYF

v_gene: TRBV4-3
abundance: few
j_gene: TRBJ1-4
d_gene: -
CDR3nt: TGCGCCAGCAGCCAAGACTCTGAAAAACTGTTTTTT
CDR3aa: CASSQDSEKLFF

v_gene: TRBV7-2
abundance: -
j_gene: TRBJ2-5
d_gene: TRBD2
CDR3nt: TGTGCCAGCAGCTCTAGCGGGAGTACAGAGACCCAGTACTTC
CDR3aa: CASSSSGSTETQYF

v_gene: TRBV7-9
abundance: -
j_gene: TRBJ1-1
d_gene: -
CDR3nt: TGTGCCAGCACCCTTCGGAGGTGGAACACTGAAGCTTTCTTT
CDR3aa: CASTLRRWNTEAFF